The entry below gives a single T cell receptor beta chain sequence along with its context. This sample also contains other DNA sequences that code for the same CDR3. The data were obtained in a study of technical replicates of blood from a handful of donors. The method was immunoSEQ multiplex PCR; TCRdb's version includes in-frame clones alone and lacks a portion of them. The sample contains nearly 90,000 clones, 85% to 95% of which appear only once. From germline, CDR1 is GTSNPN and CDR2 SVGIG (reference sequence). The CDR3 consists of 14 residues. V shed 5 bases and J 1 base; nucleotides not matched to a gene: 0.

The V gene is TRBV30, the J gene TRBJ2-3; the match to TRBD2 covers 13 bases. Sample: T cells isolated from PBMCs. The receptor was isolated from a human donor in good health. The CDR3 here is CAWGLAGGTDTQYF. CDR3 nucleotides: TGTGCCTGGGGACTAGCGGGAGGCACAGATACGCAGTATTTT.